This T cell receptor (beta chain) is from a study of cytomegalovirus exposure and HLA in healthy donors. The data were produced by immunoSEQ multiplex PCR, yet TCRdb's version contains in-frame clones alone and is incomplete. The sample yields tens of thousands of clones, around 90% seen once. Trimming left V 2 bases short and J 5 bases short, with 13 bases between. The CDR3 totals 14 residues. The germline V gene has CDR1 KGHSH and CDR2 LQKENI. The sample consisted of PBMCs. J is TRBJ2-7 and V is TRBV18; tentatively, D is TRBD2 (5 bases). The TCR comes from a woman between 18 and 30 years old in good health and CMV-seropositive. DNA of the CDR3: TGTGCCAGCTCACCAAGCGGTCGCTTCAACGAGCAGTACTTC. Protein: CASSPSGRFNEQYF.